The clone carrying this T cell receptor beta chain was counted once. The method was immunoSEQ multiplex PCR; TCRdb's version includes in-frame clones alone and lacks a portion of them. The table lists about 93,000 clones, 80% to 95% of them singletons. The V and J ends lost 4 bases and 3 bases respectively, with 17 bases between them. There are 16 residues in the CDR3. This entry belongs to a study of T cell changes during pregnancy in multiple sclerosis. The sample in question was peripheral blood, obtained before pregnancy. The chain combines TRBV5-3 with TRBJ2-4; D perhaps matches TRBD1 (7 bases). TRBV5-3 is sorted into the ORF group, with uncertain function. The source is a female donor with multiple sclerosis, enrolled in a pregnancy study. CDR3 in amino acids: CARSQPRGAGKNIQYF. DNA for the CDR3: TGTGCCAGAAGCCAACCCAGGGGGGCGGGCAAAAACATTCAGTACTTC.